This T cell receptor (beta chain) was retrieved from a study of blood T cell repertoires in COVID-19. Study-wide context: The United States, Italy and Spain were the sources of the acute and convalescent COVID-19 samples. PBMCs, B-cell-depleted T cells, or T cells provided the cDNA or gDNA that made up the material.

Study processing details: The assay estimated nucleated cells by amplifying reference gene primers. The method was immunoSEQ multiplex PCR; TCRdb's version includes in-frame clones alone and lacks a portion of them. That table furnishes V, J and clone size, whereas the DNA furnished D and trimming. This table holds 150,000 to 200,000 clones, around 81% found once. Trimming at V came to 4 bases and at J to 1 base, leaving 5 bases not matched to a gene. The germline V gene has CDR1 SGHRS and CDR2 YFSETQ. This CDR3 contains 14 residues. The receptor's source is a man in his fifties or sixties with active or convalescent COVID-19. This chain connects TRBV5-1 to TRBJ2-7; 7 bases line up with TRBD1. The sequenced material came from peripheral blood. The CDR3 region is CASSRRQGSYEQYF. In DNA, the CDR3 is TGCGCCAGCAGCCGGAGACAGGGATCCTACGAGCAGTACTTC.